The source of this TCR beta chain is a study of shared clonotypes between healthy human individuals. V gave up 3 bases and J gave up 5 bases, with 17 bases separating them. The CDR3 is 16 residues long. Germline loops: CDR1 SGHDT, CDR2 YYEEEE. Sequencing used immunoSEQ multiplex PCR; TCRdb keeps in-frame clones, though not all of them. The profile shows over 2 million clones, roughly 94% of them singletons. Study results and caveats: Generation of non-shared clonotypes was less probable than generation of clonotypes shared by all four donors.

Remarks on this clone: Its antigen is as yet unknown.

The material sequenced was naive CD4+ T cells sorted from blood. Subset here: CD45RA+ positively selected. The chain uses TRBV5-6 and TRBJ2-2; D remains unclear. The TCR sequence derives from a man aged 18 to 35 in good health. The CDR3 loop reads CASSSYANWWTGELFF. The CDR3 DNA sequence: TGTGCCAGCAGCTCGTATGCGAACTGGTGGACCGGGGAGCTGTTTTTT.